Following are 2 T cell receptor beta chains from one sample sequenced in a study of early T cells in non-severe SARS-CoV-2 infection. TCRdb re-derived calls from the 5' RACE reads in MiXCR, one entry per CDR3 protein. The data hold under 60,000 distinct CDR3 sequences, with over 5% observed a single time. Material for sequencing was whole blood. These receptors all stem from an adult who was a healthcare worker with PCR-confirmed SARS-CoV-2 infection or an uninfected control (not recorded which).

The table lists this clonotype with many counts. The chain uses TRBV7-9 and TRBJ2-7, with TRBD2 matching over 10 bases. Germline lookup yields CDR1 SEHNR and CDR2 FQNEAQ (reference sequence). V was clipped by 3 bases and J by 1 base; unmatched bases: 15. This CDR3 spans 19 amino acids. The CDR3 sequence: CASSFKRVAGGPASYEQYF. The CDR3 DNA reads as TGTGCCAGCAGCTTTAAGAGGGTAGCGGGAGGCCCTGCTTCCTACGAGCAGTACTTC.

This clonotype was counted many times. This rearrangement joins TRBV28 to TRBJ1-4, with D possibly matching TRBD1 (5 bases). Trimming removed 2 bases at V and 5 bases at J, with 15 bases between. The CDR3 is made up of 16 amino acids. Germline CDR1 reads MDHEN; CDR2 reads SYDVKM. CDR3 amino acids: CASSLIGAGLNEKLFF. The CDR3, as DNA: TGTGCCAGCAGTTTAATCGGGGCAGGGCTGAATGAAAAACTGTTTTTT.